The rows below give T cell receptor beta chains drawn from one sample of a study of shared clonotypes between healthy human individuals. The data were produced by immunoSEQ multiplex PCR, yet TCRdb's version contains in-frame clones alone and is incomplete. The table lists approximately 1,500,000 clones, 95% to 99% of them singletons. The source material was naive CD4+ T cells sorted from blood. These receptors came from a man aged 25 to 40 in good health. Each CDR3 is given with its conserved first and last residue. A D gene is named only where the DNA matches it firmly. The size of a clone is reported for some rows only, either as once, few or many, or as a class for expanded clones.

V gene	J gene	clone size	D gene	CDR3 DNA	CDR3 protein
TRBV30	TRBJ2-7	NA	NA	TGTGCCTGGAGTGTCCTCGGGGCCCACGAGCAGTACTTC	CAWSVLGAHEQYF
TRBV6-1	TRBJ2-2	once	NA	TGTGCCAGCAGTGAAGTGAAACAGGGGGAGCTGTTTTTT	CASSEVKQGELFF
TRBV2	TRBJ1-2	NA	NA	TGTGCCAGCAGTGACCGAGGTAGTCAAGGAGGATATGGCTACACCTTC	CASSDRGSQGGYGYTF
TRBV5-8	TRBJ2-3	NA	NA	TGTGCCAGCAGCTTGTTGAAAAGTACGCAGTATTTT	CASSLLKSTQYF
TRBV7-2	TRBJ2-5	NA	TRBD2	TGTGCCAGCAGCATTAGCGGGAGCTTCGAGACCCAGTACTTC	CASSISGSFETQYF
TRBV7-6	TRBJ2-7	NA	NA	TGTGCCAGCAGCTTAGGGGGACACGGAACCTACGAGCAGTACTTC	CASSLGGHGTYEQYF
TRBV9	TRBJ2-5	NA	NA	TGTGCCAGCAGCGCCGGCGGGACCCAGTACTTC	CASSAGGTQYF
TRBV7-3	TRBJ1-1	NA	TRBD1	TGTGCCAGCAGCTTAACCGGGGACAGGGACACTGAAGCTTTCTTT	CASSLTGDRDTEAFF
TRBV5-1	TRBJ2-7	NA	NA	TGCGCCAGCAGCTTGTTCCTTCGTGGTGTCTCCCCTAAGGGCGAGCAGTACTTC	CASSLFLRGVSPKGEQYF
TRBV30	TRBJ2-1	NA	NA	TGTGCCGGTGGGGGGGGCGAGCAGTTCTTC	CAGGGGEQFF
TRBV5-6	TRBJ2-1	NA	NA	TGTGCCAGCAGCGCGGCGTGGATTGTGGATGAGCAGTTCTTC	CASSAAWIVDEQFF
TRBV2	TRBJ2-7	NA	NA	TGTGCCAGCAGTGTGAGCGGAATGAGGGCAGTGAATCCCTACGAGCAGTACTTC	CASSVSGMRAVNPYEQYF
TRBV5-1	TRBJ2-2	NA	TRBD2	TGCGCCAGCAGCCGGCAAGGCGGGAGTGACACCGGGGAGCTGTTTTTT	CASSRQGGSDTGELFF
TRBV18	TRBJ2-7	NA	TRBD1	TGTGCCAGCTCCCTCACGGGGGGACAGGGTTTCGAGCAGTACTTC	CASSLTGGQGFEQYF
TRBV19	TRBJ2-7	NA	TRBD2	TGTGCCAGTAGTAGACGGGGGGTAAGGGGAACCTACGAGCAGTACTTC	CASSRRGVRGTYEQYF
TRBV28	TRBJ1-1	once	NA	TGTGCCAGCAGTTCTCTAGGCGGGAAGGGCACTGAAGCTTTCTTT	CASSSLGGKGTEAFF
TRBV4-2	TRBJ2-5	NA	TRBD2	TGTGCCAGCAGCCAAGGGGCTAGCGGCCCTCAAGAGACCCAGTACTTC	CASSQGASGPQETQYF
TRBV6-1	TRBJ2-7	NA	TRBD1	TGTGCCAGCATCAACCGGGACAGCTCCTACGAGCAGTACTTC	CASINRDSSYEQYF
TRBV7-2	TRBJ2-7	NA	TRBD2	TGTGCCAGCACCCTAGCGGGAGGTTCCTTGTCATTCGAGCAGTACTTC	CASTLAGGSLSFEQYF
TRBV10-3	TRBJ1-4	NA	NA	TGTGCCATCGCCTCGGGTTTGGATAATGAAAAACTGTTTTTT	CAIASGLDNEKLFF
TRBV7-2	TRBJ1-2	NA	TRBD1	TGTGCCAGCAGCTTAGCCTCCGGGACAGAGCGCTACACCTTC	CASSLASGTERYTF
TRBV5-1	TRBJ2-5	NA	TRBD2	TGCGCCAGCAGCAAAACGGGAGGGATAGTAGAGACCCAGTACTTC	CASSKTGGIVETQYF
TRBV6-1	TRBJ1-5	once	NA	TGTGCCAGCAGTGAATTCCGGTATAGCAATCAGCCCCAGCATTTT	CASSEFRYSNQPQHF
TRBV6-5	TRBJ1-1	NA	TRBD1	TGTGCCAGCAGTTACTCCAGGGGGTCGGGGACTGAAGCTTTCTTT	CASSYSRGSGTEAFF
TRBV5-1	TRBJ1-2	NA	NA	TGCGCCAGCAGCTTGGACAGTAACTACGCCGGTGGCTACACCTTC	CASSLDSNYAGGYTF
TRBV6-5	TRBJ1-1	NA	NA	TGTGCCAGCAGTTACTCGTGGGGGGTAAACACTGAAGCTTTCTTT	CASSYSWGVNTEAFF
TRBV15	TRBJ2-7	NA	TRBD2	TGTGCCACCAGCAGAGATCGGGCAGCGGGGTCCTACGAGCAGTACTTC	CATSRDRAAGSYEQYF
TRBV6-5	TRBJ2-7	NA	NA	TGTGCCAGCAGTATGATCATGACCTCCTACGAGCAGTACTTC	CASSMIMTSYEQYF
TRBV7-9	TRBJ2-7	NA	NA	TGTGCCAGCAGCTTTCTTGCACAGGGCTACGAGCAGTACTTC	CASSFLAQGYEQYF